The 17 T cell receptor beta chains presented below share a single source sample, sequenced in a study of blood T cell repertoires in COVID-19. The repertoire was sequenced with immunoSEQ multiplex PCR; TCRdb's copy has only in-frame clones and lacks some. Among almost 400,000 clones listed, around 87% were seen once. The sample taken for sequencing was peripheral blood. These receptor sequences come from a woman aged 55-70 years with COVID-19, enrolled during active disease.

This chain joins TRBV5-5 and TRBJ1-5, with unresolved D. Trimming shortened V by 1 base and J by 1 base, and 12 bases separated the two germline ends. Germline V lookup: CDR1 SGHKS, CDR2 YYEKEE (reference sequence). The CDR3 spans 16 residues. The CDR3 reads CASSLQVGMSNQPQHF. The DNA of the CDR3 is TGTGCCAGCAGCTTGCAAGTCGGGATGAGCAATCAGCCCCAGCATTTT.

J is TRBJ2-1 and V is TRBV7-3; D is possibly TRBD2 (5 bases). This CDR3 contains 13 residues. V shed 1 base and J shed 7 bases, with 8 bases lying between them. The V gene's germline CDR1 is SGHTA and CDR2 FQGTGA. For the CDR3, the DNA is TGTGCCAGCAGCTTAATAACGGGGAATGAGCAGTTCTTC. Encoded protein: CASSLITGNEQFF.

The CDR3 DNA sequence: TGTGCCAGCAGTAAATTAGGGTTGGACAGGATTAACTATGGCTACACCTTC. Translated: CASSKLGLDRINYGYTF. The V gene is TRBV27, the J gene TRBJ1-2; 7 nucleotides align to TRBD1. With V trimmed by 5 bases and J by 1 base, 13 bases remained unmatched. This CDR3 comprises 17 residues. In germline, CDR1 is MNHEY, CDR2 SMNVEV (reference sequence).

This sequence joins TRBV9 and TRBJ1-2; TRBD1 is a possible D gene (5 bases). CDR3 length: 15 residues. Trimming left V 0 bases short and J 0 bases short, with 9 bases between. CDR1 is SGDLS, CDR2 YYNGEE, per germline. The CDR3 reads CASSVAARANYGYTF. The DNA of the CDR3 is TGTGCCAGCAGCGTAGCGGCCAGGGCTAACTATGGCTACACCTTC. Filled out from reference TRBV9 and TRBJ1-2, the complete variable domain reads DSGVTQTPKHLITATGQRVTLRCSPRSGDLSVYWYQQSLDQGLQFLIQYYNGEERAKGNILERFSAQQFPDLHSELNLSSLELGDSALYFCASSVAARANYGYTFGSGTRLTVV.

This chain uses TRBV5-8 with TRBJ2-3; no reliable D call. The CDR3 sequence is 16 residues long. CDR1 and CDR2 from the germline V gene are SGHTS and YDEGEE. V lost 4 bases, J lost 3 bases, and 18 bases lay in between. This chain's CDR3 is CASSPPPLISTDTQYF. CDR3 bases: TGTGCCAGCAGCCCGCCCCCCCTCATTAGTACAGATACGCAGTATTTT.

This clone appeared a few times. This chain uses TRBV4-1 with TRBJ2-7; 7 bases agree with TRBD2. Germline assignment: CDR1 MGHRA and CDR2 YSYEKL. The V and J ends lost 1 base and 1 base, in that order; junction bases with no gene match: 4. The CDR3 spans 15 residues. The CDR3: CASSQVEGGSYEQYF. The DNA of the CDR3 is TGCGCCAGCAGCCAAGTTGAGGGAGGGTCCTACGAGCAGTACTTC.

The rearrangement links TRBV30 to TRBJ1-6, with D unresolved. The CDR3 is 20 residues long. Trimming removed 3 bases at V and 8 bases at J, with 32 bases between. The germline V gene encodes CDR1 GTSNPN and CDR2 SVGIG (reference sequence). CDR3 sequence: CAWSASRDPTTVSADSPLHF. The CDR3 region has the DNA TGTGCCTGGAGCGCCTCCCGGGATCCGACAACGGTAAGTGCCGATTCACCCCTCCACTTT.

The chain is built from TRBV19 and TRBJ2-3; perhaps TRBD1 as D (6 bases). Germline V gives CDR1 LNHDA, CDR2 SQIVND (reference sequence). Trimming left V 0 bases short and J 3 bases short, with 16 bases between. This CDR3 has 17 residues. The CDR3 region has the DNA TGTGCCAGTAGTATAGATCCCTGGGGGCGGTTGACAGATACGCAGTATTTT. Protein sequence: CASSIDPWGRLTDTQYF.

The chain links TRBV5-1 to TRBJ1-1; TRBD1 is a possible D gene (5 bases). Per the germline V gene, CDR1 is SGHRS and CDR2 is YFSETQ. Deletions cut 3 bases from V and 5 bases from J, with 11 bases between. This CDR3 comprises 13 residues. CDR3: CASSSRGRTEAFF. In DNA form, the CDR3 reads TGCGCCAGCAGCTCCCGGGGGAGGACTGAAGCTTTCTTT. The full variable domain, completed using reference TRBV5-1 and TRBJ1-1, is KAGVTQTPRYLIKTRGQQVTLSCSPISGHRSVSWYQQTPGQGLQFLFEYFSETQRNKGNFPGRFSGRQFSNSRSEMNVSTLELGDSALYLCASSSRGRTEAFFGQGTRLTVV.

V is TRBV11-2 and J is TRBJ1-2, with 7 bases fitting TRBD1. CDR1 is SGHAT, CDR2 FQNNGV, per germline. V lost 7 bases to trimming and J lost 5 bases; unmatched junction nucleotides: 10. This CDR3 has 14 residues. The CDR3 coding sequence is TGTGCCAGCACCCCGACAGGGCTAGGGTATGGCTACACCTTC. This sequence encodes CASTPTGLGYGYTF.

The genes are TRBV29-1 and TRBJ2-1, with TRBD2 matching 8 bases. Germline loops: CDR1 SQVTM, CDR2 ANQGSEA. J was trimmed by 7 bases and V by 6 bases; bases with no gene match: 14. The CDR3 length is 15 residues. CDR3 residues: CSVRLPGGRWNEQFF. The CDR3 DNA is TGCAGCGTAAGACTTCCGGGGGGGCGTTGGAATGAGCAGTTCTTC.

The V and J genes are TRBV19 and TRBJ1-5; D is possibly TRBD1 (5 bases). The CDR3 spans 13 residues. The germline V gene has CDR1 LNHDA and CDR2 SQIVND (reference sequence). The V end was cut by 7 bases, the J end by 6 bases, with 13 bases between. The CDR3 DNA reads as TGTGCCAGTATTTCAGGGTACAGTCAGCCCCAGCATTTT. It specifies CASISGYSQPQHF.

The chain links TRBV7-2 to TRBJ1-1, with TRBD1 matching 10 bases. The germline V gene has CDR1 SGHTA and CDR2 FQGNSA. This CDR3 is 15 amino acids long. The J segment lost 5 bases and the V segment lost 4 bases, leaving 7 bases of the junction unmatched. CDR3 sequence (DNA): TGTGCCAGCAGCTCTGTAGGACAGGGGGTAACTGAAGCTTTCTTT. Encoded protein: CASSSVGQGVTEAFF. The full variable domain, completed using reference TRBV7-2 and TRBJ1-1, is GAGVSQSPSNKVTEKGKDVELRCDPISGHTALYWYRQSLGQGLEFLIYFQGNSAPDKSGLPSDRFSAERTGGSVSTLTIQRTQQEDSAVYLCASSSVGQGVTEAFFGQGTRLTVV.

The genes are TRBV3-1 (or the pseudogene TRBV3-2) and TRBJ2-7; 7 nucleotides match TRBD2. Germline CDR1 LGHDT, CDR2 YNNKEL (reference sequence). The CDR3 is 16 residues long. V shed 4 bases, J shed 0 bases, and the junction held 9 bases outside the gene matches. The CDR3 sequence: CASSRRSRGDSYEQYF. DNA of the CDR3: TGTGCCAGCAGCCGTCGGTCACGGGGGGACTCCTACGAGCAGTACTTC.

The gene calls are TRBV19 and TRBJ1-2, with D possibly TRBD1 on 5 matching bases. Germline assignment: CDR1 LNHDA and CDR2 SQIVND (reference sequence). The CDR3 sequence is 15 residues long. Trimming removed 3 bases at V and 4 bases at J, with 15 bases between. The CDR3 is CASSIPGGTLYGYTF. The CDR3 coding sequence is TGTGCCAGTAGTATCCCCGGAGGGACCCTCTATGGCTACACCTTC.

Written as DNA, the CDR3 is TGTGCCAGCAGCTTAGTCCCGGGGGTGGGCACTGAAGCTTTCTTT. As protein: CASSLVPGVGTEAFF. The chain links TRBV7-8 to TRBJ1-1, with a possible D match to TRBD1 (5 bases). V lost 1 base and J 4 bases, leaving 13 bases between the germline ends. The V gene's germline CDR1 is SGHVS and CDR2 FQNEAQ. This CDR3 has 15 residues.

V usage is TRBV4-1 and J usage is TRBJ1-2; D uncertain. The CDR3 totals 14 residues. V was shortened by 4 bases and J by 2 bases, with 11 bases between the two germline ends. Germline loops: CDR1 MGHRA, CDR2 YSYEKL. Here the CDR3 reads CASSPDGLNYGYTF. CDR3 sequence (DNA): TGCGCCAGCAGCCCCGACGGGTTAAACTATGGCTACACCTTC.